Shown below are 22 T cell receptor beta chains from a single sample sequenced in a study of shared clonotypes between healthy human individuals. Here immunoSEQ multiplex PCR was the method, and the copy in TCRdb shows in-frame clones only, minus some. Among more than 2,000,000 clones listed, around 94% were seen once. Material: naive CD4+ T cells sorted from blood. This sample's subset: CD45RA+ positively selected. These receptor sequences come from a man between 18 and 35 years old in good health.

The count of this clone is one. The V gene is TRBV2, the J gene TRBJ2-7; TRBD1 matches at 8 bases. The CDR3 length is 14 residues. The V gene end was trimmed by 7 bases and the J gene end by 2 bases; junction bases not matched to a gene: 7. Germline values: CDR1 SNHLY, CDR2 FYNNEI. CDR3 in DNA: TGTGCCAGCAATCACCAGGGGGCGGCCTACGAGCAGTACTTC. Its protein is CASNHQGAAYEQYF.

The rearrangement uses TRBV5-1 and TRBJ2-1, with D maybe TRBD1 (5 bases). The CDR3 loop spans 13 amino acids. CDR1 and CDR2 from the germline V gene are SGHRS and YFSETQ. The ends were cut back, 0 bases at V and 8 bases at J, with 9 bases in the middle. CDR3 sequence reads: CASSLEGFDEQFF. Here the CDR3 DNA reads TGCGCCAGCAGCTTGGAGGGGTTCGATGAGCAGTTCTTC.

The chain recombines TRBV19 with TRBJ1-6, with 9 bases identical to TRBD1. CDR1 LNHDA and CDR2 SQIVND come from the germline V gene (reference sequence). Trimming cost V 2 bases and J 14 bases; bases outside gene matches: 13. The CDR3 extends over 16 amino acids. The CDR3 loop reads CASSILPGQGGFTLHF. DNA for the CDR3: TGTGCCAGTAGTATACTCCCGGGACAGGGAGGATTCACCCTCCACTTT.

The gene calls are TRBV2 and TRBJ1-2; no definite D call. CDR3 length: 12 residues. V lost 2 bases and J 7 bases, leaving 8 bases between the germline ends. The germline CDR1 and CDR2 sequences are SNHLY and FYNNEI. The DNA of the CDR3 is TGTGCCAGCAGTGAAACATCAAGTGGCTACACCTTC. Its protein product is CASSETSSGYTF.

This clone was found a few times. This chain's CDR3 is CAKRRGPSNQPQHF. As DNA, the CDR3 is TGTGCCAAGCGGAGAGGGCCGAGCAATCAGCCCCAGCATTTT. The chain has TRBV6-7 and TRBJ1-5; no clear D gene. TRBV6-7 is known as an ORF, though its function is uncertain. The CDR3 sequence is 14 residues long. V shed 10 bases and J shed 1 base, with 14 bases lying between them.

In nucleotides, the CDR3 is TGTGCCAGCAGCCTCGGGAGGGCTAAGATCACAGATACGCAGTATTTT. It yields the protein CASSLGRAKITDTQYF. The V and J genes are TRBV7-2 and TRBJ2-3; TRBD2 aligns across 8 bases. Unmatched junction bases numbered 9, after V lost 5 bases and J lost 2 bases. Germline V lookup: CDR1 SGHTA, CDR2 FQGNSA. The CDR3 is 16 residues long. The whole variable domain, remainder taken from reference TRBV7-2 and TRBJ2-3, is GAGVSQSPSNKVTEKGKDVELRCDPISGHTALYWYRQSLGQGLEFLIYFQGNSAPDKSGLPSDRFSAERTGGSVSTLTIQRTQQEDSAVYLCASSLGRAKITDTQYFGPGTRLTVL.

The table lists this clone with a count of one. The chain employs TRBV7-9 and TRBJ2-7, with a possible D match to TRBD1 (6 bases). The CDR3 length is 15 residues. V was cut by 1 base and J by 0 bases, with 10 bases left in between. Germline CDR1 is SEHNR and CDR2 is FQNEAQ (reference sequence). DNA for the CDR3: TGTGCCAGCAGCTTAGGGGGGCTCGTCTCCTACGAGCAGTACTTC. Its translation: CASSLGGLVSYEQYF.

The chain carries TRBV19 and TRBJ2-5; D is possibly TRBD1 (6 bases). CDR3 length: 13 amino acids. V was cut by 6 bases and J by 2 bases, with 10 bases left in between. The V gene's germline CDR1 is LNHDA and CDR2 SQIVND (reference sequence). The CDR3 reads CASRNREQETQYF. The CDR3 DNA is TGTGCCAGTAGGAACAGGGAACAAGAGACCCAGTACTTC.

V and J are TRBV5-1 and TRBJ1-4; 9 nucleotides line up with TRBD1. With V trimmed by 4 bases and J by 4 bases, 5 bases remained unmatched. The CDR3 extends over 15 amino acids. Per the germline V gene, CDR1 is SGHRS and CDR2 is YFSETQ. CDR3 sequence reads: CASSPQGANNEKLFF. In DNA, the CDR3 is TGCGCCAGCAGCCCACAGGGGGCCAATAATGAAAAACTGTTTTTT.

The chain recombines TRBV7-9 with TRBJ2-2, with D unclear. The V end lost 7 bases, the J end lost 6 bases, and 9 bases lay between the germline ends. The CDR3 contains 12 residues. Per the germline V gene, CDR1 is SEHNR and CDR2 is FQNEAQ (reference sequence). The CDR3 bases are TGTGCCAGCACCCAACATGCCGGGGAGCTGTTTTTT. It is translated as CASTQHAGELFF. The full variable domain, its missing parts supplied by reference TRBV7-9 and TRBJ2-2, is DTGVSQNPRHKITKRGQNVTFRCDPISEHNRLYWYRQTLGQGPEFLTYFQNEAQLEKSRLLSDRFSAERPKGSFSTLEIQRTEQGDSAMYLCASTQHAGELFFGEGSRLTVL.

The chain couples TRBV27 to TRBJ2-7; 8 nucleotides agree with TRBD1. Germline CDR1 reads MNHEY; CDR2 reads SMNVEV (reference sequence). This CDR3 region has 14 residues. The trim removed 6 bases at V and 2 bases at J, leaving 6 bases unmatched. The CDR3 DNA is TGTGCCAGCAGCGGGACAGGTCCAGCCTACGAGCAGTACTTC. Amino acid sequence: CASSGTGPAYEQYF.

This chain uses TRBV30 with TRBJ2-5; 7 bases are a match to TRBD1. The J call may be mistaken, given a closer DNA end match to TRBJ2-7. The CDR3 is 14 residues long. Germline V gene sequence: CDR1 GTSNPN, CDR2 SVGIG (reference sequence). CDR3 DNA: TGTGCCTGGAAAGGCCCTGACAGGGTACACGAGCAGTACTTC. This translates into CAWKGPDRVHEQYF.

The chain couples TRBV19 to TRBJ2-7; 7 bases align to TRBD1. From germline, CDR1 is LNHDA and CDR2 SQIVND (reference sequence). Germline trimming cut 4 bases from V and 6 bases from J; bases unmatched to any gene: 9. The CDR3 runs 14 residues. The chain's CDR3 is CASSNQGVIREQYF. The CDR3 nucleotides read TGTGCCAGTAGTAATCAGGGGGTGATCCGCGAGCAGTACTTC.

The V gene is TRBV28, the J gene TRBJ1-6; tentatively, D is TRBD1 (5 bases). V was trimmed by 6 bases and J by 10 bases, leaving 25 bases between them. Germline V gene lookup returns CDR1 MDHEN and CDR2 SYDVKM. This CDR3 is built from 17 residues. Here the CDR3 reads CASRLSGPRPEGSPLHF. In DNA form, the CDR3 reads TGTGCCAGCAGGCTAAGTGGGCCCCGCCCTGAGGGGTCACCCCTCCACTTT.

Concerning this clone: Other DNA sequences within the sample encode an identical CDR3. This chain links TRBV7-2 with TRBJ2-4; D possibly matches TRBD1 or TRBD2 (5 bases each). This CDR3 has 13 residues. Germline V gene data show CDR1 as SGHTA and CDR2 as FQGNSA. V dropped 5 bases and J dropped 7 bases, with 12 bases sitting between them. The CDR3 bases are TGTGCCAGCAGCCTCAACCGGGACAACATTCAGTACTTC. The encoded protein is CASSLNRDNIQYF.

V gene TRBV19 combines with J gene TRBJ1-5; D is ambiguous. CDR3 size: 15 residues. Germline loops: CDR1 LNHDA, CDR2 SQIVND (reference sequence). V lost 7 bases, J lost 0 bases, and 13 bases lay in between. The CDR3 region is CASTVGAVSNQPQHF. CDR3 DNA sequence: TGTGCCAGTACCGTAGGAGCTGTTAGCAATCAGCCCCAGCATTTT.

This chain uses TRBV30 with TRBJ1-6, with D possibly TRBD1 on 5 matching bases. The CDR3 is 15 residues long. Trimming removed 5 bases at V and 7 bases at J, with 18 bases between. The germline V gene encodes CDR1 GTSNPN and CDR2 SVGIG (reference sequence). The CDR3 sequence is CAWALGRGTNSPLHF. CDR3 DNA: TGTGCCTGGGCCCTTGGGCGGGGGACGAATTCACCCCTCCACTTT.

This sequence joins TRBV7-9 and TRBJ2-7; D may be TRBD2 (5 bases). Germline CDR1 SEHNR, CDR2 FQNEAQ (reference sequence). The CDR3 contains 18 residues. Trimming shortened V by 4 bases and J by 2 bases, and 24 bases separated the two germline ends. Here the CDR3 DNA reads TGTGCCAGCAGCTCTGAACCCGGCAATCTGTTACTAGCCTACGAGCAGTACTTC. Translated, it gives CASSSEPGNLLLAYEQYF.

The gene calls are TRBV18 and TRBJ2-5, with 7 bases lining up with TRBD2. This CDR3 contains 15 residues. With 2 bases clipped from V and 1 base from J, the junction kept 4 bases outside the gene matches. Germline loops: CDR1 KGHSH, CDR2 LQKENI. The CDR3 DNA sequence: TGTGCCAGCTCACCATGGGGACTAACCCAAGAGACCCAGTACTTC. Protein product: CASSPWGLTQETQYF.

The rearrangement links TRBV30 to TRBJ2-7; D may be TRBD2 (6 bases). Germline V gene lookup returns CDR1 GTSNPN and CDR2 SVGIG (reference sequence). V was clipped by 2 bases and J by 1 base, with 15 bases between them. The CDR3 has 15 amino acids. The CDR3 DNA reads as TGTGCCTGGAGTAATGGAGGGTCAGGTTCCTACGAGCAGTACTTC. Translating gives CAWSNGGSGSYEQYF. Together with reference TRBV30 and TRBJ2-7, the CDR3 gives the full variable domain: SQTIHQWPATLVQPVGSPLSLECTVEGTSNPNLYWYRQAAGRGLQLLFYSVGIGQISSEVPQNLSASRPQDRQFILSSKKLLLSDSGFYLCAWSNGGSGSYEQYFGPGTRLTVT.

On this clone itself: Other DNA sequences within the sample encode an identical CDR3. The V call is TRBV19, the J call TRBJ1-6; the D is unclear. Germline V CDR1 and CDR2: LNHDA, SQIVND (reference sequence). The CDR3 has 16 amino acids. With 3 bases removed from V and 0 bases from J, the gap between germline ends came to 9 bases. As DNA, the CDR3 is TGTGCCAGTAGTATCGAAGGGAGCTCCTATAATTCACCCCTCCACTTT. Residues: CASSIEGSSYNSPLHF.

V usage is TRBV28 and J usage is TRBJ2-7; D might be TRBD2 (6 bases). Trimming removed 5 bases from V and 3 bases from J, with 17 bases in between. The CDR3 contains 15 residues. Germline CDR1 reads MDHEN; CDR2 reads SYDVKM. CDR3 loop: CASSPRGRGNYEQYF. CDR3 sequence (DNA): TGTGCCAGCAGTCCCCGGGGTCGGGGGAACTACGAGCAGTACTTC.